A selection of T cell receptor beta chains follows, all from one sample in a study of cytomegalovirus exposure and HLA in healthy donors. Sequencing used immunoSEQ multiplex PCR; TCRdb keeps in-frame clones, though not all of them. This sample has around 90,000 clones, with roughly 83% found just once. The source material was PBMCs. The receptor set was obtained from a male donor in good health and CMV-seropositive. The CDR3 runs from the conserved cysteine through the conserved F or W. A D gene is named only where the DNA matches it firmly. Some rows have no size entry. The others give once, few or many, or a class for an expanded clone.

CDR3 protein	CDR3 DNA	CDR3 length	clone size	J gene	D gene	V gene
CASSRSSRGEETQYF	TGCGCCAGCAGTCGCTCGTCCCGCGGAGAAGAGACCCAGTACTTC	15	NA	TRBJ2-5	NA	TRBV4-3
CASSALAGGRDTQYF	TGTGCCAGCAGTGCACTAGCGGGGGGGCGGGATACGCAGTATTTT	15	NA	TRBJ2-3	TRBD2	TRBV6-5
CASSPRRQGQDTEAFF	TGTGCCAGCAGTCCGCGAAGACAGGGACAAGACACTGAAGCTTTCTTT	16	once	TRBJ1-1	TRBD1	TRBV27
CASRGAGNSPLHF	TGTGCCAGCAGGGGGGCAGGGAATTCACCCCTCCACTTT	13	NA	TRBJ1-6	NA	TRBV25-1
CAWARGADQPQHF	TGTGCCTGGGCTCGGGGGGCAGATCAGCCCCAGCATTTT	13	NA	TRBJ1-5	NA	TRBV30
CASSQGQGRPSDTEAFF	TGCGCCAGCAGCCAAGGACAGGGTAGGCCCTCGGACACTGAAGCTTTCTTT	17	few	TRBJ1-1	TRBD1	TRBV4-3
CASSLSGATKEYGYTF	TGTGCCAGCAGTTTATCGGGGGCCACCAAGGAGTATGGCTACACCTTC	16	few	TRBJ1-2	NA	TRBV27
CASSAQGTSNYGYTF	TGTGCCAGCAGCGCACAGGGGACCTCTAACTATGGCTACACCTTC	15	NA	TRBJ1-2	TRBD1	TRBV9
CASSVGQARPNEQFF	TGTGCCAGCAGCGTAGGCCAGGCCCGACCAAATGAGCAGTTCTTC	15	NA	TRBJ2-1	NA	TRBV9
CASSPGTRYNEQFF	TGTGCCAGCAGCCCCGGGACTAGGTACAATGAGCAGTTCTTC	14	NA	TRBJ2-1	TRBD2	TRBV14
CATSRDRGGVEETQYF	TGTGCCACCAGCAGAGATCGGGGGGGGGTTGAAGAGACCCAGTACTTC	16	NA	TRBJ2-5	TRBD2	TRBV15
CAWSVVWDIPRGTQYF	TGTGCCTGGAGTGTGGTCTGGGACATCCCCAGGGGGACCCAGTACTTC	16	once	TRBJ2-5	NA	TRBV30
CASSYSGGTNTGELFF	TGTGCCAGCAGTTACTCAGGAGGAACCAACACCGGGGAGCTGTTTTTT	16	NA	TRBJ2-2	NA	TRBV6-5
CASSLLGGQGADTQYF	TGTGCCAGCAGCCTCCTTGGGGGACAGGGTGCAGATACGCAGTATTTT	16	few	TRBJ2-3	TRBD1	TRBV7-9
CASSRGQNSYNSPLHF	TGCGCCAGCAGCCGGGGACAGAACTCCTATAATTCACCCCTCCACTTT	16	NA	TRBJ1-6	TRBD1	TRBV5-1
CASSLGEYGYTF	TGTGCCAGCAGCTTAGGAGAATATGGCTACACCTTC	12	many	TRBJ1-2	NA	TRBV7-9
CAWRASGNTIYF	TGTGCCTGGAGAGCCTCTGGAAACACCATATATTTT	12	once	TRBJ1-3	NA	TRBV30
CASRTGTTSNEQFF	TGTGCCAGCAGGACCGGGACTACGTCCAATGAGCAGTTCTTC	14	NA	TRBJ2-1	TRBD2	TRBV2
CASSYSGGGYTF	TGTGCCAGCAGTTACTCAGGGGGTGGCTACACCTTC	12	NA	TRBJ1-2	NA	TRBV6-5
CASSQDAGFSGANVLTF	TGCGCCAGCAGCCAAGATGCAGGATTCTCTGGGGCCAACGTCCTGACTTTC	17	few	TRBJ2-6	NA	TRBV4-1
CASSYAGVSNSPLHF	TGTGCCAGCAGCTACGCAGGGGTCTCTAATTCACCCCTCCACTTT	15	NA	TRBJ1-6	NA	TRBV11-3
CASSVLPDRNYGYTF	TGTGCCAGCAGTGTCCTGCCCGACAGGAACTATGGCTACACCTTC	15	NA	TRBJ1-2	NA	TRBV6-1
CASSSDIPNEKLFF	TGTGCCAGCAGCTCGGACATACCTAATGAAAAACTGTTTTTT	14	NA	TRBJ1-4	NA	TRBV7-9
CASSRTGVGYEQYF	TGTGCCAGCAGCCGGACAGGGGTCGGATACGAGCAGTACTTC	14	NA	TRBJ2-7	TRBD1	TRBV6-5
CAWSVKGRAFF	TGTGCCTGGAGTGTAAAGGGGCGAGCTTTCTTT	11	NA	TRBJ1-1	NA	TRBV30
CAWNYGQMYEQYF	TGTGCCTGGAATTATGGTCAGATGTACGAGCAGTACTTC	13	NA	TRBJ2-7	NA	TRBV30
CSVVAANTGELFF	TGCAGCGTTGTGGCAGCGAACACCGGGGAGCTGTTTTTT	13	NA	TRBJ2-2	NA	TRBV29-1
CASRSPGSSGNTIYF	TGTGCCAGCAGAAGCCCGGGTTCCTCTGGAAACACCATATATTTT	15	NA	TRBJ1-3	NA	TRBV6-5
CSVVGASRTDTQYF	TGCAGCGTTGTCGGAGCGTCACGCACAGATACGCAGTATTTT	14	NA	TRBJ2-3	NA	TRBV29-1
CASSPPDRGRNTIYF	TGCGCCAGCAGCCCTCCGGACAGGGGAAGAAACACCATATATTTT	15	NA	TRBJ1-3	TRBD1	TRBV5-1
CASSFRTSGGNEQFF	TGTGCCAGCAGCTTTCGGACTAGCGGGGGGAATGAGCAGTTCTTC	15	few	TRBJ2-1	TRBD2	TRBV7-2
CASSIVGSGDYNQPQHF	TGTGCCAGTAGTATAGTAGGTTCGGGGGATTACAATCAGCCCCAGCATTTT	17	NA	TRBJ1-5	NA	TRBV19
CASSLDRGSYNEQFF	TGTGCCAGCAGCTTGGACAGGGGCTCCTACAATGAGCAGTTCTTC	15	NA	TRBJ2-1	TRBD1	TRBV5-4
CASSGGPRLASKMNTEAFF	TGCGCCAGCAGTGGGGGGCCTCGGTTAGCAAGTAAGATGAACACTGAAGCTTTCTTT	19	NA	TRBJ1-1	NA	TRBV10-2
CASSKDRTTEAFF	TGTGCCAGCAGCAAAGACAGGACCACTGAAGCTTTCTTT	13	once	TRBJ1-1	NA	TRBV7-9
CASSPTGQGGEKLFF	TGTGCCAGCAGCCCGACGGGACAGGGGGGAGAAAAACTGTTTTTT	15	few	TRBJ1-4	TRBD1	TRBV11-2
CAWTVDGRANEQFF	TGTGCCTGGACCGTTGATGGCAGGGCCAATGAGCAGTTCTTC	14	once	TRBJ2-1	NA	TRBV30
CASSTGQEWDEQYF	TGTGCCAGCAGCACAGGACAGGAATGGGACGAGCAGTACTTC	14	NA	TRBJ2-7	TRBD1	TRBV7-8
CAWSVMGLANETQYF	TGTGCCTGGAGTGTAATGGGACTAGCAAACGAGACCCAGTACTTC	15	NA	TRBJ2-5	TRBD2	TRBV30
CAWSLLAGNNEQFF	TGTGCCTGGAGTTTACTAGCGGGGAACAATGAGCAGTTCTTC	14	NA	TRBJ2-1	TRBD2	TRBV30
CASGFGEGEQYF	TGTGCTAGTGGTTTTGGGGAGGGCGAGCAGTACTTC	12	NA	TRBJ2-7	TRBD2	TRBV12-5
CASSQGTGPVYGYTF	TGCGCCAGCAGCCAAGGGACAGGGCCCGTTTATGGCTACACCTTC	15	NA	TRBJ1-2	TRBD1	TRBV4-3
CAWSQTGFVFF	TGTGCCTGGAGTCAAACAGGGTTTGTGTTTTTT	11	NA	TRBJ2-2	NA	TRBV30
CASSEGLGHLTTPGKNTEAFF	TGTGCCAGCAGCGAGGGATTGGGACATTTGACCACCCCCGGGAAGAACACTGAAGCTTTCTTT	21	NA	TRBJ1-1	NA	TRBV9
CASSYSGQGSYEQYF	TGTGCCAGCAGTTACTCGGGACAGGGATCCTACGAGCAGTACTTC	15	NA	TRBJ2-7	TRBD1	TRBV6-5
CASSEAFAGGGYGYTF	TGTGCCAGCAGTGAAGCTTTCGCCGGGGGTGGGTATGGCTACACCTTC	16	few	TRBJ1-2	NA	TRBV6-1
CASRIFTRDGELFF	TGTGCCAGCAGGATTTTTACTAGGGACGGGGAGCTGTTTTTT	14	NA	TRBJ2-2	NA	TRBV2
CASSAGRGGLSNEKLFF	TGTGCCAGCAGCGCGGGACGGGGGGGCCTATCTAATGAAAAACTGTTTTTT	17	once	TRBJ1-4	NA	TRBV9
CASSREISRGLAKNIQYF	TGTGCCAGCAGCCGAGAAATTAGTAGGGGGCTTGCCAAAAACATTCAGTACTTC	18	NA	TRBJ2-4	TRBD1	TRBV4-2
CASSSTGRTYEQYF	TGTGCCAGCAGCTCGACAGGCCGTACCTACGAGCAGTACTTC	14	NA	TRBJ2-7	NA	TRBV7-2
CASTRTGSNYGYTF	TGCGCCAGCACACGGACAGGCTCGAACTATGGCTACACCTTC	14	NA	TRBJ1-2	TRBD1	TRBV10-2
CASSESQGVWGYTF	TGTGCCAGCAGTGAATCCCAGGGCGTTTGGGGCTACACCTTC	14	NA	TRBJ1-2	NA	TRBV25-1
CASSLTGTGEAFF	TGTGCCAGCAGCTTAACAGGGACAGGGGAAGCTTTCTTT	13	few	TRBJ1-1	TRBD1	TRBV7-9
CASSARQGISYEQYF	TGTGCCAGCAGTGCTCGGCAGGGGATCTCCTACGAGCAGTACTTC	15	NA	TRBJ2-7	NA	TRBV6-1
CATSRDYIDEKLFF	TGTGCCACCAGCAGAGATTACATCGATGAAAAACTGTTTTTT	14	few	TRBJ1-4	NA	TRBV15
CASSIDRGLYGYTF	TGTGCCAGTAGTATAGACAGGGGATTATATGGCTACACCTTC	14	NA	TRBJ1-2	NA	TRBV19
CASSLVENPNYGYTF	TGTGCCAGCAGCTTAGTCGAGAATCCAAACTATGGCTACACCTTC	15	NA	TRBJ1-2	NA	TRBV7-2
CASSIMAADYYGYTF	TGTGCCAGTAGTATTATGGCAGCCGACTACTATGGCTACACCTTC	15	few	TRBJ1-2	NA	TRBV19
CASSYRDTQYF	TGTGCCAGCAGTTACCGGGATACGCAGTATTTT	11	NA	TRBJ2-3	NA	TRBV6-5
CASSLRGQGSYEQYF	TGTGCCAGCAGCTTGAGGGGACAGGGCTCCTACGAGCAGTACTTC	15	few	TRBJ2-7	TRBD1	TRBV5-6